Listed below are T cell receptor beta chains from one sample, sequenced in a study of T cell responses to AZD1222 COVID-19 vaccine. Generated by immunoSEQ multiplex PCR, the TCRdb table keeps only in-frame clones and is missing some. The repertoire holds about 130,000 clones, with 70% to 90% as singletons. Sample: peripheral blood, taken on day 0 of AZD1222 vaccination. Receptor source: an adult in good health. CDR3s include the opening cysteine and the closing phenylalanine or tryptophan. A D gene is named only where the DNA matches it firmly. Only part of the rows carry a size: once, few, many, or a class if the clone is expanded.

>TRBJ2-7|TRBV15|TRBD1|13|.
TGTGCCACCATGGGACAGGGAGCCTACGAGCAGTACTTC
CATMGQGAYEQYF
>TRBJ1-1|TRBV6-2/TRBV6-3|.|15|few
TGTGCCAGCAGTTACTATGGGGACATGAACACTGAAGCTTTCTTT
CASSYYGDMNTEAFF
>TRBJ2-1|TRBV5-4|TRBD2|14|.
TGTGCCAGCAGCCTGACTAGCACGTACAATGAGCAGTTCTTC
CASSLTSTYNEQFF
>TRBJ2-3|TRBV4-3|.|16|.
TGCGCCAGCAGCCCTAGTGGGCCGGGGGCGGCAGATACGCAGTATTTT
CASSPSGPGAADTQYF
>TRBJ2-3|TRBV27|.|13|.
TGTGCCAGCAGTTCATGGGGCCTAAATACGCAGTATTTT
CASSSWGLNTQYF
>TRBJ1-1|TRBV5-1|.|15|once
TGCGCCAGCAGCTTGCTCGGCAGTGAGAGCACTGAAGCTTTCTTT
CASSLLGSESTEAFF
>TRBJ1-1|TRBV9|.|12|.
TGTGCCAGCAGCCTGGACGAAACTGAAGCTTTCTTT
CASSLDETEAFF
>TRBJ2-7|TRBV28|.|12|.
TGTGCCAGCAGTTTCTTAGACAGACAGCAGTACTTC
CASSFLDRQQYF
>TRBJ2-7|TRBV7-8|.|13|.
TGTGCCAGCAGCCGGCGACACCCCTACGAGCAGTACTTC
CASSRRHPYEQYF
>TRBJ2-2|TRBV18|.|15|once
TGTGCCAGCTCACCAGGGACATCGAACACCGGGGAGCTGTTTTTT
CASSPGTSNTGELFF
>TRBJ1-1|TRBV5-1|TRBD1|14|few
TGCGCCAGCAGCTTGGTGACAGGGGACACTGAAGCTTTCTTT
CASSLVTGDTEAFF
>TRBJ1-1|TRBV3-1/TRBV3-2|.|16|.
TGTGCCAGCAGCCAAGACAGGGGCGGGTTGAACACTGAAGCTTTCTTT
CASSQDRGGLNTEAFF
>TRBJ2-3|TRBV4-1|.|15|.
TGCGCCAGCAGCGGACCCAGTAAAGGGACAGATACGCAGTATTTT
CASSGPSKGTDTQYF
>TRBJ1-5|TRBV6-5|TRBD1|15|.
TGTGCCAGCAGTTTCGACAGGGAGGGAGGGAAGCCCCAGCATTTT
CASSFDREGGKPQHF
>TRBJ1-2|TRBV15|.|14|.
TGTGCCACCAGCAGAGATCAGGGAAACTATGGCTACACCTTC
CATSRDQGNYGYTF
>TRBJ2-7|TRBV2|.|13|.
TGTGCCAGCAGTGGTGCGGGAAACTACGAGCAGTACTTC
CASSGAGNYEQYF
>TRBJ2-2|TRBV4-3|.|17|.
TGCGCCAGCAGCCAAGAAGTGGTAGCAGCGAACACCGGGGAGCTGTTTTTT
CASSQEVVAANTGELFF
>TRBJ1-4|TRBV9|.|13|.
TGTGCCAGCAGCCCCTATAATACAGAAAAACTGTTTTTT
CASSPYNTEKLFF
>TRBJ1-5|TRBV7-2|TRBD1|14|.
TGTGCCAGCAGCCCACAGGGGAGGAATCAGCCCCAGCATTTT
CASSPQGRNQPQHF
>TRBJ2-1|TRBV2|.|13|.
TGTGCCAGCAGTGAACTATCCAGGGCGGAGCAGTTCTTC
CASSELSRAEQFF
>TRBJ2-7|TRBV28|.|15|.
TGTGCCAGCCCATCGGGAACAGGCCCTACCTACGAGCAGTACTTC
CASPSGTGPTYEQYF
>TRBJ2-2|TRBV5-1|.|11|.
TGCGCCACCCGTAACACCGGGGAGCTGTTTTTT
CATRNTGELFF
>TRBJ2-3|TRBV12-3/TRBV12-4|.|13|once
TGTGCCAGCAGTTTCGACGAGGCAGATACGCAGTATTTT
CASSFDEADTQYF
>TRBJ1-3|TRBV9|.|17|.
TGTGCCAGCAGCGTAGCTACAACGGGTTTAGCTGGAAACACCATATATTTT
CASSVATTGLAGNTIYF
>TRBJ2-3|TRBV9|.|15|.
TGTGCCAGCAGCCTCAACCCCGCGAGCACAGATACGCAGTATTTT
CASSLNPASTDTQYF
>TRBJ1-4|TRBV18|.|13|.
TGTGCCAGCTCACCCTCACAGTATGAAAAACTGTTTTTT
CASSPSQYEKLFF
>TRBJ2-5|TRBV7-2|TRBD2|14|few
TGTGCCAGCAGCCTAATCAGTGGGGGGGGGACCCAGTACTTC
CASSLISGGGTQYF
>TRBJ1-2|TRBV29-1|.|11|.
TGCAGCGTTGCAGGGACCTATGGCTACACCTTC
CSVAGTYGYTF